This T cell receptor beta chain emerged from a study of T cells in Graves' hyperthyroidism and ophthalmopathy. Amplification of TCR beta CDR3 regions used RNA as the template. RT-PCR in the first round (using the HTBI primer set) targeted the TCR CDR3. TCRdb reprocessed the multiplex PCR reads via MiXCR and lists one record per CDR3 protein. The data hold roughly 500,000 distinct CDR3 sequences, with 15% to 20% observed a single time. The PBMCs were taken from roughly 10 ml of fresh peripheral blood. The sequence was collected from a woman aged 25 to 39 with Graves' ophthalmopathy. Sequenced sample: blood.

The chain's CDR3 is CASSPRVAGAEDTQYF. The CDR3 DNA is TGTGCCAGCAGCCCCCGGGTAGCGGGAGCTGAAGATACGCAGTATTTT. The chain employs TRBV7-3 and TRBJ2-3; 9 nucleotides match TRBD2. The CDR3 runs 16 residues. Germline V gene data show CDR1 as SGHTA and CDR2 as FQGTGA. V lost 5 bases, J lost 5 bases, and 11 bases stayed unmatched.